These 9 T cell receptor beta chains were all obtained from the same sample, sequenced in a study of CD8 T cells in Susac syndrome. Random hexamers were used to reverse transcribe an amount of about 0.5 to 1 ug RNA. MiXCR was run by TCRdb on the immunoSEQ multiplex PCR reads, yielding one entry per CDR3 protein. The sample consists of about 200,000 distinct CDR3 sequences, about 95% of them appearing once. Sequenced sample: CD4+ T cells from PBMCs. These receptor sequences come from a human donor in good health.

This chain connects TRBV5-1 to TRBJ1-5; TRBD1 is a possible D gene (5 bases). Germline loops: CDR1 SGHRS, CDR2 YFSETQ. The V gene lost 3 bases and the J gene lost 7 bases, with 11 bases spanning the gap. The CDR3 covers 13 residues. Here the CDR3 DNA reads TGCGCCAGCAGCTCCACGTGGGGCCAGCCCCAGCATTTT. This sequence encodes CASSSTWGQPQHF.

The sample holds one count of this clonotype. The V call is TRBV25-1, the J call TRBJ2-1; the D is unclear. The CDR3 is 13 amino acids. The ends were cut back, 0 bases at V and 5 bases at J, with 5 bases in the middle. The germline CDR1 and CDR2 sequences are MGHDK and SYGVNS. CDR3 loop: CASSEYGDNEQFF. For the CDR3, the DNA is TGTGCCAGCAGTGAATACGGTGACAATGAGCAGTTCTTC.

The CDR3 region is CASSYGYGSINSPLHF. As DNA, the CDR3 is TGTGCCAGCAGTTACGGTTACGGGTCTATCAATTCACCCCTCCACTTT. The rearrangement uses TRBV6-2 or TRBV6-3 and TRBJ1-6; D remains ambiguous. Germline V gene sequence: CDR1 MNHEY, CDR2 SVGEGT. There are 16 residues in the CDR3. The V gene lost 2 bases and the J gene lost 7 bases, with 15 bases spanning the gap.

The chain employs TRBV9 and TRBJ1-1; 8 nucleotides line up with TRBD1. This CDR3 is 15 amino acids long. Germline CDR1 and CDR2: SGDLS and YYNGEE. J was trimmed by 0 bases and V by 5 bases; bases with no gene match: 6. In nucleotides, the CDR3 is TGTGCCAGCAGTCATCGGACAGGGATGAACACTGAAGCTTTCTTT. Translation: CASSHRTGMNTEAFF.

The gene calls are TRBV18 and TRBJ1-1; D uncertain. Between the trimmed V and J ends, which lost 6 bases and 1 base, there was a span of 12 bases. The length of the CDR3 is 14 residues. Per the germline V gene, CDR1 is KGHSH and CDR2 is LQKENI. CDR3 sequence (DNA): TGTGCCAGCTCTCCTAATCGACAGAACACTGAAGCTTTCTTT. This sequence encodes CASSPNRQNTEAFF.

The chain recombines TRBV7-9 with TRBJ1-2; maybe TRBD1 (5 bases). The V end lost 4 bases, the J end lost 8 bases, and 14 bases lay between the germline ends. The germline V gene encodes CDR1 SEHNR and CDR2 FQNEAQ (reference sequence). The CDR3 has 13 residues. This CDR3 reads CASSSAGPGGYTF. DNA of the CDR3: TGTGCCAGCAGCTCCGCAGGGCCGGGAGGCTACACCTTC.

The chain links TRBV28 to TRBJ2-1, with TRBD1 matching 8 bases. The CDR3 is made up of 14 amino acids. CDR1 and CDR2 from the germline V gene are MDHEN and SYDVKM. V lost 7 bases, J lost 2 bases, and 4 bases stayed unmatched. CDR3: CASTWTGTYNEQFF. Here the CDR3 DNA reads TGTGCCAGCACGTGGACAGGGACCTACAATGAGCAGTTCTTC. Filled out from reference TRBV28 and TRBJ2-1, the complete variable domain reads DVKVTQSSRYLVKRTGEKVFLECVQDMDHENMFWYRQDPGLGLRLIYFSYDVKMKEKGDIPEGYSVSREKKERFSLILESASTNQTSMYLCASTWTGTYNEQFFGPGTRLTVL.

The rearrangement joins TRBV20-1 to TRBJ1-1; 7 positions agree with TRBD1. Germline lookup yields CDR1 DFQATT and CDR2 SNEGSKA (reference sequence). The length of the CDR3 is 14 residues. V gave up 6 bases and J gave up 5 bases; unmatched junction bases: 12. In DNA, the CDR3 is TGCAGTGCCACCTCCCGACAGGGACGGACTGAAGCTTTCTTT. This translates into CSATSRQGRTEAFF.

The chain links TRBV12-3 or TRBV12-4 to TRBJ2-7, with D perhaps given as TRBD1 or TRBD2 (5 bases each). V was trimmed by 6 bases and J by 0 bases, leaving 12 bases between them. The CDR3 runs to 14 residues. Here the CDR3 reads CASRWGRGSYEQYF. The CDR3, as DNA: TGTGCCAGCAGGTGGGGACGGGGCTCCTACGAGCAGTACTTC.